These T cell receptor beta chains were read from a single sample in a study of beta chain features in type 1 diabetes. Repertoires were generated with immunoSEQ multiplex PCR, while TCRdb's copy carries only in-frame clones and drops some. There are a few hundred thousand clones in the sample; 10% to 15% occur only once, and around 0.0099% lies in the top ten. The sample was naive CD4+ T cells from blood. The receptors shown here come from a woman in her late teens or twenties with type 1 diabetes. CDR3s leave out the opening cysteine and the closing phenylalanine or tryptophan.

V,J,CDR3
TRBV5-6,TRBJ1-1,ASSLDVLQGNTEAF
TRBV28,TRBJ2-5,ASSPEAPETQY
TRBV28,TRBJ2-1,ASSLWKGANPNEQF
TRBV7-2,TRBJ2-7,ASSSGGTNEQY
TRBV18,TRBJ2-5,ASSHRDAETQY
TRBV25-1,TRBJ2-7,ASTLGTGPYEQY
TRBV18,TRBJ1-5,ASSPAGFNQPQH
TRBV18,TRBJ2-5,ASSPLDRGETQY
TRBV9,TRBJ2-1,ASSVGTGRGKYNEQF
TRBV4-3,TRBJ2-1,ASSQLPSGLQF
TRBV28,TRBJ1-4,ASSPATNEKLF
TRBV19,TRBJ2-3,ASIAGGTDTQY
TRBV5-4,TRBJ2-5,ASSLGQGETQY
TRBV5-1,TRBJ2-6,ASSPRGGVGANVLT
TRBV7-2,TRBJ1-5,ASSLTTGARQPQH
TRBV29-1,TRBJ2-3,SVLDLGDRGPLTDTQY
TRBV30,TRBJ2-1,AWSGLASYNEQF
TRBV7-9,TRBJ1-2,ASSLAEGFSYGYT
TRBV5-1,TRBJ2-1,ASSLDGGGYNEQF
TRBV7-2,TRBJ2-7,ASSLAQGPPYEQY
TRBV7-7,TRBJ2-5,ASSLGTMGPQETQY
TRBV7-2,TRBJ2-1,ASRNTGVYNEQF
TRBV7-9,TRBJ2-6,ATEFSGANVLT
TRBV5-1,TRBJ2-5,ASSFVGLLPQETQY
TRBV6-5,TRBJ1-1,ASSAPGTGALEAF
TRBV5-4,TRBJ2-3,ASSPNRGWTDTQY
TRBV7-7,TRBJ2-7,ASSSQQGYEQY
TRBV18,TRBJ1-1,ASSTGVGTEAF
TRBV9,TRBJ1-6,ASNPEDSHYNSPLH
TRBV5-4,TRBJ1-6,ASSPFGGVGSPLH
TRBV7-8,TRBJ2-7,ASSRALSGRTSEQY
TRBV30,TRBJ1-1,AWSGGEAF
TRBV11-2,TRBJ2-5,ASRNAGGAETQY
TRBV5-6,TRBJ1-5,ASSYGSGMYQPQH
TRBV28,TRBJ2-7,ASSLAGVQY
TRBV23-1,TRBJ2-5,ASTGLNGETQY
TRBV29-1,TRBJ2-7,SVFSGRPGEQY
TRBV5-1,TRBJ1-1,ASSAQGLGTEAF
TRBV29-1,TRBJ1-2,SVEDGYGYT
TRBV10-2,TRBJ1-4,ASSKGQLNPEKLF
TRBV18,TRBJ2-7,ASSRPQGEFYEQY
TRBV5-4,TRBJ2-3,ASSFSLRESLGTQY
TRBV30,TRBJ2-2,AWSSSTGELF
TRBV7-3,TRBJ2-1,ASSSTRNEQF
TRBV7-2,TRBJ2-1,ASSRDTNNEQF
TRBV14,TRBJ2-2,ASSRRGNGELF
TRBV5-1,TRBJ1-2,ASSFSGNGYT
TRBV7-2,TRBJ2-3,ASSPPSDTQY
TRBV20-1,TRBJ1-3,GLSSGNTIY
TRBV18,TRBJ2-7,ASSTGLALSEQY